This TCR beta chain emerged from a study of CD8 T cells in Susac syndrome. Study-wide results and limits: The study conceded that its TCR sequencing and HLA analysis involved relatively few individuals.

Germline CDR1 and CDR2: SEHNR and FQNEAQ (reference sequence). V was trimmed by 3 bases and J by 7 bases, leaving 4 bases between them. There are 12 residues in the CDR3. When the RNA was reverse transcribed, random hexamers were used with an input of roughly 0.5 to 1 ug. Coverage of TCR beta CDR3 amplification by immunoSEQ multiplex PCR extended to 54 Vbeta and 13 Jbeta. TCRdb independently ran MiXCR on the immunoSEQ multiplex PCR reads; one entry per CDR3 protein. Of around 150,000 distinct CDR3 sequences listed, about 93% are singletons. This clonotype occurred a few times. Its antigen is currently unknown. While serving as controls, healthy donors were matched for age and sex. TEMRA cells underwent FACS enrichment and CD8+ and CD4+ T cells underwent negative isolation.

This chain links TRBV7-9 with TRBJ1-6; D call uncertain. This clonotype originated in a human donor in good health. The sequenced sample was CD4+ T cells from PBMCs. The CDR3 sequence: CASSLPNSPLHF. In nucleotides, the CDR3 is TGTGCCAGCAGCTTGCCAAATTCACCCCTCCACTTT.